The 15 T cell receptor beta chains given below trace back to one sample, sequenced in a study of blood T cell repertoires in COVID-19 (TCRdb year 2020). To prepare the library, the immunoSEQ multiplex PCR assay was applied. Drawn from immuneACCESS, this table holds only the in-frame rearrangements with V and J called that TCRdb kept. Clones are partly lost; checked studies trace under half to an unresolved V gene and leave the rest unexplained. A total of fewer than 110,000 clones appear in this sample, over 75% of them only once. The ten most abundant clones make up roughly 13% of the sample. Input material: peripheral blood. These receptor sequences come from a human donor in a cohort sampled during active or convalescent COVID-19.

This chain joins TRBV7-8 and TRBJ2-1; D remains unclear. Trimming removed 4 bases at V and 0 bases at J, with 19 bases between. The CDR3 has 18 amino acids. From germline, CDR1 is SGHVS and CDR2 FQNEAQ. CDR3 region: CASSSTYRHLSSYNEQFF. Here the CDR3 DNA reads TGTGCCAGCAGCTCCACCTACCGACACTTGAGCTCCTACAATGAGCAGTTCTTC.

In this sample, this clone turned up a few times. The gene calls are TRBV5-1 and TRBJ1-4; 11 positions agree with TRBD1. The length of the CDR3 is 16 residues. The germline V gene encodes CDR1 SGHRS and CDR2 YFSETQ. The ends lost 4 bases at V and 3 bases at J; junction bases unmatched: 5. The DNA of the CDR3 is TGCGCCAGCAGCCCTGGACAGGGGGCGGCTAATGAAAAACTGTTTTTT. Encoded protein: CASSPGQGAANEKLFF. The whole variable domain, remainder taken from reference TRBV5-1 and TRBJ1-4, is KAGVTQTPRYLIKTRGQQVTLSCSPISGHRSVSWYQQTPGQGLQFLFEYFSETQRNKGNFPGRFSGRQFSNSRSEMNVSTLELGDSALYLCASSPGQGAANEKLFFGSGTQLSVL.

This clone has only one observation. This chain uses TRBV30 with TRBJ2-3, with D maybe TRBD2 (6 bases). CDR3 length equals 13 residues. V lost 3 bases, J lost 1 base, and 8 bases lay in between. CDR1 and CDR2 from the germline V gene are GTSNPN and SVGIG (reference sequence). The CDR3 reads CAWRASGTDTQYF. Here the CDR3 DNA reads TGTGCCTGGAGGGCTAGCGGCACAGATACGCAGTATTTT.

This clone has at least ten counts. Other DNA sequences of this sample code for an identical CDR3. V gene TRBV5-1 combines with J gene TRBJ1-4; 10 nucleotides agree with TRBD1. The CDR3 is made up of 14 amino acids. Germline assignment: CDR1 SGHRS and CDR2 YFSETQ. Trimming removed 3 bases from V and 6 bases from J; junction bases left unmatched: 2. CDR3 amino acids: CASSSGTGDEKLFF. CDR3 sequence (DNA): TGCGCCAGCAGCTCCGGGACAGGGGATGAAAAACTGTTTTTT.

The chain carries TRBV10-3 and TRBJ2-7; 11 bases fit TRBD2. The CDR3 runs to 17 residues. V was clipped by 4 bases and J by 6 bases; unmatched bases: 14. CDR1 and CDR2 (germline): ENHRY, SYGVKD. CDR3 in amino acids: CAISGASGGRVLGEQYF. The CDR3 coding sequence is TGTGCCATCAGTGGTGCTAGCGGGGGGCGAGTTTTAGGCGAGCAGTACTTC.

The V call is TRBV11-2, the J call TRBJ1-6, with D unresolved. The CDR3 contains 14 residues. Germline V gene sequence: CDR1 SGHAT, CDR2 FQNNGV. Trimming cost V 4 bases and J 4 bases, with 8 bases left between them. The DNA of the CDR3 is TGTGCCAGCAGCTCCGCAGGTTATAATTCACCCCTCCACTTT. This codes for CASSSAGYNSPLHF.

The chain is built from TRBV5-4 and TRBJ2-3, with D perhaps TRBD2 (6 bases). This CDR3 comprises 14 residues. Trimming shortened V by 1 base and J by 4 bases, and 10 bases separated the two germline ends. Germline V lookup: CDR1 SGHNT, CDR2 YYREEE (reference sequence). The CDR3 here is CASSLRSGADTQYF. The CDR3 coding sequence is TGTGCCAGCAGCTTGAGGTCGGGAGCAGATACGCAGTATTTT. Variable domain in full (rest from reference TRBV5-4 and TRBJ2-3): ETGVTQSPTHLIKTRGQQVTLRCSSQSGHNTVSWYQQALGQGPQFIFQYYREEENGRGNFPPRFSGLQFPNYSSELNVNALELDDSALYLCASSLRSGADTQYFGPGTRLTVL.

V gene TRBV6-5 combines with J gene TRBJ1-3; D ambiguous. The CDR3 consists of 15 residues. V gave up 2 bases and J gave up 3 bases, with 11 bases separating them. CDR1 and CDR2 from the germline V gene are MNHEY and SVGAGI. The CDR3 spells CASSYDVADGNTIYF. CDR3 in DNA: TGTGCCAGCAGTTACGACGTCGCGGATGGAAACACCATATATTTT.

The V and J genes are TRBV24-1 and TRBJ2-7; 7 bases align to TRBD2. CDR1 and CDR2 (germline): KGHDR, SFDVKD. The CDR3 is 16 residues long. V dropped 5 bases and J dropped 5; count of bases not matched to a gene: 14. CDR3 loop: CATSGELASLSHEQYF. CDR3 DNA: TGTGCCACCAGTGGCGAACTAGCGTCCCTTTCTCACGAGCAGTACTTC.

This sequence joins TRBV6-2 or TRBV6-3 and TRBJ1-1; D perhaps matches TRBD1 (6 bases). V dropped 2 bases and J dropped 6 bases, with 10 bases sitting between them. The germline CDR1 and CDR2 sequences are MNHEY and SVGEGT. The CDR3 totals 13 residues. This CDR3 reads CASSYNRVAEAFF. The CDR3 DNA sequence: TGTGCCAGCAGTTACAACAGGGTAGCTGAAGCTTTCTTT.

The rearrangement uses TRBV27 and TRBJ1-4; perhaps TRBD1 as D (6 bases). Trimming cost V 5 bases and J 0 bases, with 13 bases left between them. In germline, CDR1 is MNHEY, CDR2 SMNVEV (reference sequence). This CDR3 is 16 amino acids long. This CDR3 reads CASSPLDSATNEKLFF. CDR3 coding DNA: TGTGCCAGCAGTCCATTGGACAGTGCAACTAATGAAAAACTGTTTTTT.

The chain couples TRBV9 to TRBJ1-2; TRBD1 is a possible D gene (6 bases). CDR3 length: 17 amino acids. Germline CDR1 SGDLS, CDR2 YYNGEE. V lost 1 base and J lost 4, with 20 bases in between. This CDR3 is CASSVRQDTTWTYGYTF. Written as DNA, the CDR3 is TGTGCCAGCAGCGTACGACAGGACACCACCTGGACCTATGGCTACACCTTC.

The chain recombines TRBV3-1 (or the pseudogene TRBV3-2) with TRBJ1-4; 7 bases are shared with TRBD1. CDR3 length: 16 residues. The junction had 11 bases not matched to a gene; V was cut back by 4 bases and J by 6 bases. Germline CDR1 and CDR2: LGHDT and YNNKEL (reference sequence). DNA for the CDR3: TGTGCCAGCAGCCCACCCCGGGTAGGGGGCCATGAAAAACTGTTTTTT. Protein: CASSPPRVGGHEKLFF.

The chain couples TRBV29-1 to TRBJ1-1; no firm D call. CDR1 and CDR2 (germline): SQVTM, ANQGSEA. The CDR3 consists of 13 residues. V lost 4 bases and J lost 7, with 16 bases in between. CDR3 loop: CSVADPRRNEAFF. The DNA for the CDR3 is TGCAGCGTTGCCGACCCTCGGAGGAATGAAGCTTTCTTT.

The chain links TRBV7-9 to TRBJ1-2, with 7 bases lining up with TRBD1. The CDR3 has 16 residues. CDR1 and CDR2 (germline): SEHNR, FQNEAQ (reference sequence). V trimming: 3 bases; J trimming: 0 bases; junction bases outside the gene matches: 7. CDR3 nucleotides: TGTGCCAGCAGCTTGACAGGGAAGGGCCCTAACTATGGCTACACCTTC. Protein product: CASSLTGKGPNYGYTF.